This TCR beta chain was documented in a study of identical twins. Overall study findings and caveats: Out-of-frame alpha sequences shared by twins were enriched for low generation probability.

This clonotype was observed a few times. What it recognizes is unknown. TCRdb recomputed calls from the 5' RACE reads with MiXCR, one row per CDR3 protein. The data contain around 510,000 distinct CDR3 sequences, 14% of them singletons. Germline trimming cut 6 bases from V and 3 bases from J; bases unmatched to any gene: 10. The germline V gene has CDR1 MDHEN and CDR2 SYDVKM. The CDR3 covers 15 residues. The same specimen was also included in a second study, on yellow fever vaccine responses in identical twins. As reported in that work: Twins reportedly mounted vaccine T cell responses that seemed partly convergent, partly personalized.

The V gene is TRBV28, the J gene TRBJ1-1; 7 positions agree with TRBD1. The sequencing input was CD4+ T cells sorted from blood. The receptor was derived from a woman aged 18-29 years in good health. CDR3 sequence reads: CASSIVTGVDTEAFF. CDR3 nucleotides: TGTGCCAGCAGCATCGTAACAGGGGTTGACACTGAAGCTTTCTTT.